This T cell receptor (beta chain) was recorded in a study of T-cell memory formation after mild COVID-19. Study-level information: Largely donor-specific TCR clusters were found. Findings and limits, study-wide: The study found balanced CD4/CD8 in clones contracting day 15 to 85 and a CD4+ lean in later expanders. Second-wave clones with a day 37 peak had unconfirmed SARS-CoV-2 specificity. Chiefly within CM and EM were the contracting CD4+ clones; CD8+ ones were within EMRA.

This clonotype turned up a few times. Its antigen is undetermined. Trimming removed 5 bases at V and 1 base at J, with 14 bases between. The CDR3 sequence is 16 residues long. Germline V CDR1 and CDR2: SEHNR, FQNEAQ (reference sequence). TCRdb re-called the 5' RACE reads through MiXCR, storing one row per CDR3 protein. The sample yields about 470,000 distinct CDR3 sequences, roughly 25% seen once. The sequence came from an adult woman who had mild COVID-19 (a few samples of this study predate the infection). Cell type and time point are not known. The specimen sequenced was PBMCs or a T cell subset sorted from them (not recorded which). V usage is TRBV7-9 and J usage is TRBJ2-2; possible D gene TRBD1, 6 bases. The CDR3 region has the DNA TGTGCCAGCAGCCCCGCAGGGGTGATGAACACCGGGGAGCTGTTTTTT. It is translated as CASSPAGVMNTGELFF.